The 29 T cell receptor beta chains reported below all come from one sample, sequenced in a study of beta chain features in type 1 diabetes. Notes on the study in general: People with Type 1 diabetes carried modestly yet significantly shorter TCRB CDR3s in all four CD4+ subsets.

All of the isolated RNA was reverse transcribed, so expressed TCRB transcripts were sequenced. Profiled with immunoSEQ multiplex PCR; TCRdb holds only in-frame clones, not every one. Here the sample spans 150,000 to 200,000 clones, more than 60% being singletons. These TCRs are of unknown antigen specificity. Specimen: naive CD4+ T cells from blood. Source of these receptors: a man aged 25-40 years with type 1 diabetes.

The J gene is TRBJ1-2, the V gene TRBV15, with D possibly matching TRBD1 (6 bases). Germline values: CDR1 LNHNV, CDR2 YYDKDF (reference sequence). The V gene lost 5 bases and the J gene lost 4 bases, with 20 bases spanning the gap. This CDR3 comprises 16 residues. Here the CDR3 reads CATSSARGSISYGYTF. The CDR3 nucleotides read TGTGCCACCAGCTCCGCCAGGGGATCCATTTCCTATGGCTACACCTTC.

The chain employs TRBV7-9 and TRBJ1-2; a possible D gene is TRBD1 (5 bases). The CDR3 extends over 13 amino acids. Trimming shortened V by 5 bases and J by 8 bases, and 15 bases separated the two germline ends. CDR1 is SEHNR, CDR2 FQNEAQ, per germline (reference sequence). This CDR3 is CASSAGYMKGYTF. Written as DNA, the CDR3 is TGTGCCAGCAGCGCAGGGTATATGAAGGGCTACACCTTC. The entire variable domain, with the rest obtained from reference TRBV7-9 and TRBJ1-2, is as follows: DTGVSQNPRHKITKRGQNVTFRCDPISEHNRLYWYRQTLGQGPEFLTYFQNEAQLEKSRLLSDRFSAERPKGSFSTLEIQRTEQGDSAMYLCASSAGYMKGYTFGSGTRLTVV.

The chain couples TRBV25-1 to TRBJ2-5; maybe TRBD2 (5 bases). Looked up from germline, CDR1 is MGHDK and CDR2 is SYGVNS. V lost 4 bases and J lost 5, with 11 bases in between. This CDR3 contains 13 residues. CDR3 in DNA: TGTGCCAGCAGTGTAACCGGGGTGGAGACCCAGTACTTC. This encodes CASSVTGVETQYF.

The chain carries TRBV18 and TRBJ2-3, with TRBD1 identical over 10 bases. V was pared by 6 bases and J by 0 bases, with 3 bases of the junction left unmatched. The CDR3 sequence is 15 residues long. Germline values: CDR1 KGHSH, CDR2 LQKENI. CDR3 nucleotide sequence: TGTGCCAGCTCCCGACAGGGGGCTAGCACAGATACGCAGTATTTT. Protein sequence: CASSRQGASTDTQYF.

The V call is TRBV14, the J call TRBJ2-3; D may be TRBD1 or TRBD2 (5 bases each). Germline CDR1 and CDR2: SGHDN and FVKESK. CDR3 length: 15 residues. Between the trimmed V and J ends, which lost 4 bases and 2 bases, there was a span of 13 bases. CDR3 bases: TGTGCCAGCAGCCGCCCCGAGGGGAACACAGATACGCAGTATTTT. This translates into CASSRPEGNTDTQYF.

The V and J genes are TRBV5-1 and TRBJ2-3; D gene unclear. Trimming shortened V by 4 bases and J by 4 bases, and 7 bases separated the two germline ends. From germline, CDR1 is SGHRS and CDR2 YFSETQ. The CDR3 loop spans 12 amino acids. CDR3 bases: TGCGCCAGCAGCCTCCACGCAGATACGCAGTATTTT. It yields the protein CASSLHADTQYF.

This clone was recorded only once. V is TRBV5-1 and J is TRBJ1-1; D is ambiguous. With 0 bases removed from V and 0 bases from J, the gap between germline ends came to 9 bases. The CDR3 spans 15 residues. From germline, CDR1 is SGHRS and CDR2 YFSETQ. CDR3 DNA sequence: TGCGCCAGCAGCTTGGCGTCAGGCGTGAACACTGAAGCTTTCTTT. Translated: CASSLASGVNTEAFF.

The rearrangement links TRBV11-2 to TRBJ2-2; D gene ambiguous. This CDR3 is built from 15 residues. V dropped 2 bases and J dropped 1 base, with 8 bases sitting between them. Germline V lookup: CDR1 SGHAT, CDR2 FQNNGV. The DNA for the CDR3 is TGTGCCAGCAGCTTATCCGGTGTGAACACCGGGGAGCTGTTTTTT. Translation gives CASSLSGVNTGELFF.

The chain carries TRBV7-2 and TRBJ1-5; D gene ambiguous. With 2 bases removed from V and 1 base from J, the gap between germline ends came to 6 bases. Germline V gene sequence: CDR1 SGHTA, CDR2 FQGNSA. The CDR3 loop spans 14 amino acids. This CDR3 is CASSLPLSNQPQHF. Written as DNA, the CDR3 is TGTGCCAGCAGCTTACCCCTGAGCAATCAGCCCCAGCATTTT.

The chain carries TRBV23-1 and TRBJ2-2, with D possibly TRBD1 on 5 matching bases. TRBV23-1 is identified as an open reading frame with a role that is uncertain. Trimming pared 6 bases from V and 7 bases from J, leaving 15 bases between. This CDR3 is 14 amino acids long. The CDR3 loop reads CASRVRQSHGELFF. The CDR3 coding sequence is TGCGCCAGCAGGGTTAGACAGAGTCACGGGGAGCTGTTTTTT.

The chain links TRBV30 to TRBJ1-6; D unresolved. Germline values: CDR1 GTSNPN, CDR2 SVGIG (reference sequence). CDR3 length: 13 amino acids. Trimming pared 6 bases from V and 10 bases from J, leaving 16 bases between. The CDR3 loop is CACTIGPESPLHF. CDR3 sequence (DNA): TGTGCCTGTACGATAGGACCGGAATCACCCCTCCACTTT.

The V call is TRBV7-2, the J call TRBJ2-7; the D is unclear. CDR1 and CDR2 from the germline V gene are SGHTA and FQGNSA. V was clipped by 5 bases and J by 3 bases, with 14 bases between them. This CDR3 is 14 amino acids long. This CDR3 is CASSPPGEVYEQYF. The CDR3 DNA reads as TGTGCCAGCAGCCCTCCGGGCGAAGTCTACGAGCAGTACTTC.

The CDR3 nucleotides are TGTGCCAGCAGTGACAGGTGGCTAGCGGGGGAACTCTCCTACGAGCAGTACTTC. This codes for CASSDRWLAGELSYEQYF. The J gene is TRBJ2-7, the V gene TRBV6-4, with 10 bases matching TRBD2. V was pared by 2 bases and J by 0 bases, with 10 bases of the junction left unmatched. The CDR3 runs 18 residues. Germline V lookup: CDR1 MRHNA, CDR2 SNTAGT.

J is TRBJ1-2 and V is TRBV7-9; D gene uncertain. The germline CDR1 and CDR2 sequences are SEHNR and FQNEAQ (reference sequence). With 5 bases removed from V and 5 bases from J, the gap between germline ends came to 9 bases. The CDR3 sequence is 12 residues long. In DNA, the CDR3 is TGTGCCAGCAGCCCGGAGGTTTATGGCTACACCTTC. Translation: CASSPEVYGYTF.

CDR3 sequence (DNA): TGTGCCAGCAGCAGGACCAGGGGGCTTTACAATGAGCAGTTCTTC. It specifies CASSRTRGLYNEQFF. This sequence joins TRBV7-9 and TRBJ2-1, with 8 bases matching TRBD1. Per germline, CDR1 SEHNR and CDR2 FQNEAQ (reference sequence). V was pared by 5 bases and J by 4 bases, with 7 bases of the junction left unmatched. The CDR3 runs to 15 residues. Full variable domain (missing parts from reference TRBV7-9 and TRBJ2-1): DTGVSQNPRHKITKRGQNVTFRCDPISEHNRLYWYRQTLGQGPEFLTYFQNEAQLEKSRLLSDRFSAERPKGSFSTLEIQRTEQGDSAMYLCASSRTRGLYNEQFFGPGTRLTVL.

This sequence joins TRBV6-1 and TRBJ1-6, with D perhaps TRBD1 (5 bases). Trimming left V 0 bases short and J 11 bases short, with 14 bases between. The germline V gene has CDR1 MNHNS and CDR2 SASEGT. The CDR3 consists of 15 residues. The CDR3 nucleotides are TGTGCCAGCAGTGAAGCTGAAGGGAGGGGAACACCCCTCCACTTT. It encodes CASSEAEGRGTPLHF.

In this sample, this clone turned up a few times. The chain links TRBV27 to TRBJ2-3; D might be TRBD1 or TRBD2, each matching 5 bases. The CDR3 spans 14 residues. V dropped 8 bases and J dropped 1 base, with 13 bases sitting between them. Germline CDR1 is MNHEY and CDR2 is SMNVEV (reference sequence). The CDR3: CASQEPGRTDTQYF. The CDR3 DNA is TGTGCCAGCCAGGAGCCGGGGCGCACAGATACGCAGTATTTT.

V gene TRBV7-2 combines with J gene TRBJ2-3, with 7 bases aligning to TRBD2. The CDR3 spans 15 residues. Germline CDR1 reads SGHTA; CDR2 reads FQGNSA. Unmatched junction bases numbered 9, after V lost 5 bases and J lost 4 bases. The CDR3 sequence: CASSRAAGQADTQYF. For the CDR3, the DNA is TGTGCCAGCAGCCGGGCAGCGGGGCAGGCAGATACGCAGTATTTT.

The chain links TRBV29-1 to TRBJ2-7; 9 bases are a match to TRBD1. The V segment lost 4 bases and the J segment 5 bases; nucleotides outside the gene matches: 9. This CDR3 region has 14 residues. Germline-derived CDR1 and CDR2 are SQVTM and ANQGSEA. Written as DNA, the CDR3 is TGCAGCGTTGCTTCCGGGACAGGGTCCCACGAGCAGTACTTC. This sequence encodes CSVASGTGSHEQYF.

The V gene is TRBV4-1, the J gene TRBJ2-3; the match to TRBD2 covers 7 bases. Germline assignment: CDR1 MGHRA and CDR2 YSYEKL. V lost 5 bases, J lost 1 base, and 12 bases stayed unmatched. This CDR3 has 17 amino acids. The CDR3 DNA reads as TGCGCCAGCAGCAGCGGGGCCCCCCGGGGGGGCACAGATACGCAGTATTTT. It yields the protein CASSSGAPRGGTDTQYF.

This chain connects TRBV6-5 to TRBJ2-5, with D tentatively TRBD2 (6 bases). This CDR3 region has 13 residues. Trimming left V 6 bases short and J 3 bases short, with 11 bases between. CDR1 MNHEY and CDR2 SVGAGI come from the germline V gene. DNA of the CDR3: TGTGCCAGCAGCCGACGGGAGAAAGAGACCCAGTACTTC. Translating gives CASSRREKETQYF.

The chain links TRBV29-1 to TRBJ1-1, with 7 positions matching TRBD1. The V segment lost 5 bases and the J segment 2 bases; nucleotides outside the gene matches: 8. This CDR3 contains 14 residues. From germline, CDR1 is SQVTM and CDR2 ANQGSEA. The CDR3 is CSVTNGQVNTEAFF. CDR3 nucleotides: TGCAGCGTTACTAATGGACAGGTTAACACTGAAGCTTTCTTT.

The chain links TRBV19 to TRBJ1-2; D call uncertain. Germline V gene lookup returns CDR1 LNHDA and CDR2 SQIVND (reference sequence). The CDR3 spans 12 residues. The ends were cut back, 7 bases at V and 3 bases at J, with 9 bases in the middle. The CDR3 spells CASTPSDYGYTF. The CDR3 DNA reads as TGTGCCAGTACGCCCAGCGACTATGGCTACACCTTC.

The rearrangement uses TRBV14 and TRBJ1-2, with D unresolved. The CDR3 runs to 11 residues. The V gene's germline CDR1 is SGHDN and CDR2 FVKESK. The ends were cut back, 4 bases at V and 4 bases at J, with 4 bases in the middle. CDR3 sequence reads: CASSLGYGYTF. The CDR3 DNA sequence: TGTGCCAGCAGCCTGGGCTATGGCTACACCTTC.

CDR3 bases: TGCAGCGCTGGTCCAGATACGCAGTATTTT. It encodes CSAGPDTQYF. The chain couples TRBV29-1 to TRBJ2-3; D is ambiguous. Deletions cut 7 bases from V and 4 bases from J, with 6 bases between. Germline lookup yields CDR1 SQVTM and CDR2 ANQGSEA. This CDR3 has 10 amino acids.

This chain connects TRBV2 to TRBJ1-6, with TRBD1 matching over 7 bases. The CDR3 totals 15 residues. The V segment lost 10 bases and the J segment 10 bases; nucleotides outside the gene matches: 16. The germline V gene encodes CDR1 SNHLY and CDR2 FYNNEI. In DNA form, the CDR3 reads TGTGCCATCCTCCCTGGAGGGGGCGATCTCTCACCCCTCCACTTT. Residues: CAILPGGGDLSPLHF.

A few counts support this clone. The rearrangement links TRBV9 to TRBJ2-1; 7 nucleotides agree with TRBD2. The germline gives CDR1 SGDLS, CDR2 YYNGEE. The CDR3 length is 14 residues. With 1 base clipped from V and 3 bases from J, the junction kept 1 base outside the gene matches. CDR3 in amino acids: CASSVWDYYNEQFF. CDR3 sequence (DNA): TGTGCCAGCAGCGTATGGGACTACTACAATGAGCAGTTCTTC.

This clone was counted only a few times. The sample has other DNA sequences that encode this CDR3 too. The rearrangement joins TRBV29-1 to TRBJ1-3; D not resolved. Looked up from germline, CDR1 is SQVTM and CDR2 is ANQGSEA. The CDR3 runs to 12 residues. V was pared by 5 bases and J by 0 bases, with 5 bases between. Here the CDR3 DNA reads TGCAGCGTTCGAGGCTCTGGAAACACCATATATTTT. Protein sequence: CSVRGSGNTIYF.

This clone was picked up a small number of times. This chain uses TRBV9 with TRBJ2-3; 8 positions match TRBD2. V lost 4 bases and J lost 4; bases outside the gene matches: 5. CDR3 size: 14 residues. CDR1 is SGDLS, CDR2 YYNGEE, per germline. The CDR3 nucleotides are TGTGCCAGCAGCTCCGGACTAGCCCCAGATACGCAGTATTTT. This gives the protein CASSSGLAPDTQYF.